The 10 T cell receptor beta chains below come from one sample, sequenced in a study of blood T cell repertoires in COVID-19. Produced via immunoSEQ multiplex PCR; TCRdb's table is partial and in-frame only. The sample lists 250,000 to 300,000 clones; approximately 88% were seen once. The sample comprised peripheral blood. These receptors came from a middle-aged woman who had recovered from COVID-19.

J is TRBJ2-1 and V is TRBV4-1, with 14 bases aligning to TRBD2. Per germline, CDR1 MGHRA and CDR2 YSYEKL. The ends lost 4 bases at V and 8 bases at J; junction bases unmatched: 4. The CDR3 is 15 residues long. The DNA for the CDR3 is TGCGCCAGCAGCCTGACTAGCGGGAGGGCCGATGAGCAGTTCTTC. Translated, it gives CASSLTSGRADEQFF.

This chain joins TRBV29-1 and TRBJ2-5, with D possibly matching TRBD2 (5 bases). This CDR3 has 11 residues. Germline V gives CDR1 SQVTM, CDR2 ANQGSEA. V was shortened by 8 bases and J by 5 bases, with 12 bases between the two germline ends. The CDR3 here is CSPREGETQYF. DNA of the CDR3: TGCAGCCCACGCGAGGGCGAGACCCAGTACTTC.

The chain's CDR3 is CARSYAGTSADEQYF. As DNA, the CDR3 is TGTGCCAGAAGCTACGCGGGGACTAGCGCTGACGAGCAGTACTTC. This rearrangement joins TRBV5-3 to TRBJ2-7; TRBD2 matches 10 bases. TRBV5-3 is filed as an ORF, its function uncertain. V trimming: 3 bases; J trimming: 5 bases; junction bases outside the gene matches: 8. This CDR3 contains 15 residues.

The genes are TRBV18 and TRBJ2-1; 7 bases align to TRBD1. Germline loops: CDR1 KGHSH, CDR2 LQKENI. After removal of 4 bases from V and 7 bases from J, the junction contained 7 bases not matched to a gene. This CDR3 has 14 residues. The CDR3 DNA follows: TGTGCCAGCTCACAACAGGGGTCTAAGAATGAGCAGTTCTTC. It is translated as CASSQQGSKNEQFF. Together with reference TRBV18 and TRBJ2-1, the CDR3 gives the full variable domain: NAGVMQNPRHLVRRRGQEARLRCSPMKGHSHVYWYRQLPEEGLKFMVYLQKENIIDESGMPKERFSAEFPKEGPSILRIQQVVRGDSAAYFCASSQQGSKNEQFFGPGTRLTVL.

The chain couples TRBV6-5 to TRBJ2-5; 8 nucleotides align to TRBD1. The trim removed 6 bases at V and 9 bases at J, leaving 15 bases unmatched. CDR1 and CDR2 from the germline V gene are MNHEY and SVGAGI. This CDR3 spans 15 amino acids. CDR3: CASRPPARTGWAQYF. CDR3 coding DNA: TGTGCCAGCAGACCACCCGCGCGGACAGGGTGGGCCCAGTACTTC.

The chain uses TRBV20-1 and TRBJ2-1, with D tentatively TRBD1 (5 bases). Germline lookup yields CDR1 DFQATT and CDR2 SNEGSKA (reference sequence). The CDR3 is 13 amino acids. V gave up 3 bases and J gave up 7 bases, with 13 bases separating them. CDR3 coding DNA: TGCAGTGCTAGTTGGTCCAGGGTGAATGAGCAGTTCTTC. Translated: CSASWSRVNEQFF.

Here the CDR3 DNA reads TGTGCCAGCAGTCCTACAGGCCCGATAAATGAGCAGTTCTTC. Protein sequence: CASSPTGPINEQFF. The V gene is TRBV27, the J gene TRBJ2-1, with D perhaps matching TRBD1 (5 bases). V was shortened by 5 bases and J by 7 bases, with 15 bases between the two germline ends. CDR1 and CDR2 from the germline V gene are MNHEY and SMNVEV (reference sequence). This CDR3 region has 14 residues.

V is TRBV7-2 and J is TRBJ2-5; unclear D gene. CDR3 length equals 13 residues. V was pared by 3 bases and J by 2 bases, with 7 bases between. CDR1 SGHTA and CDR2 FQGNSA come from the germline V gene. The CDR3 coding sequence is TGTGCCAGCAGCTTTTCCCTTCAAGAGACCCAGTACTTC. Its translation: CASSFSLQETQYF.

This clone appeared once. The chain links TRBV3-1 (or the pseudogene TRBV3-2) to TRBJ2-5; 9 positions agree with TRBD1. There are 14 residues in the CDR3. CDR1 is LGHDT, CDR2 YNNKEL, per germline (reference sequence). V lost 4 bases to trimming and J lost 5 bases; unmatched junction nucleotides: 5. In nucleotides, the CDR3 is TGTGCCAGCAGCCCGGGACAGGGAGGTGAGACCCAGTACTTC. This gives the protein CASSPGQGGETQYF.

The chain has TRBV20-1 and TRBJ2-3; D perhaps matches TRBD2 (5 bases). Trimming removed 3 bases at V and 4 bases at J, with 11 bases between. In germline, CDR1 is DFQATT, CDR2 SNEGSKA (reference sequence). CDR3 size: 13 residues. The CDR3 nucleotides are TGCAGTGCTAGTGAGGGAGCGGCAGATACGCAGTATTTT. Protein product: CSASEGAADTQYF.